This T cell receptor beta chain stems from a study of technical replicates of blood from a few donors. Germline-derived CDR1 and CDR2 are SGHVS and FNYEAQ. The CDR3 contains 13 residues. With 3 bases removed from V and 8 bases from J, the gap between germline ends came to 13 bases. The table came from immunoSEQ multiplex PCR; TCRdb's copy has only in-frame clones and leaves some out. The table shows around 14,000 clones, with approximately 88% occurring only once. Sequenced: PBMCs. The V and J genes are TRBV7-6 and TRBJ1-2; TRBD1 might be the D (6 bases). The clonotype comes from a human donor in good health. The DNA for the CDR3 is TGTGCCAGCAGCTTCGCAGGGGCGCAAGGCTACACCTTC. This sequence encodes CASSFAGAQGYTF.